These T cell receptor beta chains were read from a single sample in a study of shared clonotypes between healthy human individuals. Profiled with immunoSEQ multiplex PCR; TCRdb holds only in-frame clones, not every one. The sample has roughly 2.1 million clones; about 92% are singletons. The sample consisted of naive CD8+ T cells from PBMCs. These receptor sequences come from a man in his late teens or twenties in good health. Some clones in this sample may be carry-over from other donors' samples. CDR3s include the opening cysteine and the closing phenylalanine or tryptophan. The D gene is left open where the match is weak. Not all rows give a size; the values are once, few, many and, for expanded clones, a class.

clone_size,v_call,j_call,d_call,cdr3_aa,cdr3_nt
-,TRBV7-9,TRBJ2-3,-,CASRGGESTDTQYF,TGTGCCAGCAGGGGTGGCGAAAGCACAGATACGCAGTATTTT
-,TRBV13,TRBJ2-7,-,CASSLIGSSYEQYF,TGTGCCAGCAGCTTAATCGGGAGCTCCTACGAGCAGTACTTC
-,TRBV28,TRBJ2-7,TRBD1,CASYSTGDLYEQYF,TGTGCCAGCTATTCGACAGGGGATTTATACGAGCAGTACTTC
-,TRBV28,TRBJ2-7,-,CASSPPGRNYEQYF,TGTGCCAGCAGTCCCCCAGGACGGAACTACGAGCAGTACTTC
-,TRBV7-9,TRBJ1-1,TRBD1,CASSPQGVNTEAFF,TGTGCCAGCAGCCCTCAGGGGGTAAACACTGAAGCTTTCTTT
-,TRBV10-3,TRBJ2-2,-,CAISESLSAGELFF,TGTGCCATCAGTGAGTCGTTGAGCGCCGGGGAGCTGTTTTTT
once,TRBV5-1,TRBJ1-3,-,CASRPNRDSGNTIYF,TGCGCCAGCAGACCCAACAGGGACTCTGGAAACACCATATATTTT
-,TRBV5-6,TRBJ1-2,TRBD1,CASSLGRGRYYGYTF,TGTGCCAGCAGCTTGGGTAGGGGGCGTTACTATGGCTACACCTTC
-,TRBV28,TRBJ2-1,TRBD2,CASNSGSNYNEQFF,TGTGCCAGCAACAGCGGGAGCAACTACAATGAGCAGTTCTTC
few,TRBV27,TRBJ2-7,TRBD1,CASRRTGGPYEQYF,TGTGCCAGCAGGCGGACAGGGGGCCCCTACGAGCAGTACTTC
-,TRBV9,TRBJ2-5,-,CASSPSRVETQYF,TGTGCCAGCAGCCCATCAAGGGTAGAGACCCAGTACTTC
-,TRBV30,TRBJ1-1,-,CAWSVLVWSSAFF,TGTGCCTGGAGTGTACTAGTCTGGTCGAGTGCTTTCTTT
-,TRBV15,TRBJ2-1,-,CATSRERDEQFF,TGTGCCACCAGCAGGGAGCGGGATGAGCAGTTCTTC
-,TRBV19,TRBJ2-1,-,CASSIDRTNYNEQFF,TGTGCCAGTAGTATAGATAGGACTAATTACAATGAGCAGTTCTTC
-,TRBV7-9,TRBJ2-7,TRBD1,CASSPYPDRGLLEQYF,TGTGCCAGCAGCCCATATCCGGACAGGGGATTACTGGAGCAGTACTTC
-,TRBV6-1,TRBJ1-5,TRBD1,CASSGRDRGLRQPQHF,TGTGCCAGCAGTGGTCGGGACAGGGGTTTGCGGCAGCCCCAGCATTTT
-,TRBV7-3,TRBJ2-3,-,CASSLFGGMGADTQYF,TGTGCCAGCAGCTTATTTGGCGGGATGGGTGCAGATACGCAGTATTTT
once,TRBV6-1,TRBJ2-7,-,CASSESGRSGDEQYF,TGTGCCAGCAGTGAAAGCGGCAGGTCTGGGGACGAGCAGTACTTC
-,TRBV5-1,TRBJ1-1,-,CASSSGRGTLEAFF,TGCGCCAGCAGCAGTGGACGGGGAACTCTCGAAGCTTTCTTT
-,TRBV27,TRBJ2-7,TRBD2,CASSPILAGGPNEQYF,TGTGCCAGCAGCCCAATACTAGCGGGAGGGCCAAACGAGCAGTACTTC
-,TRBV27,TRBJ1-4,-,CASSPSGGKLFF,TGTGCCAGCAGCCCTTCGGGGGGCAAACTGTTTTTT
-,TRBV19,TRBJ1-5,TRBD1,CASSTPDRGFGQPQHF,TGTGCCAGTAGTACACCGGACAGGGGCTTCGGTCAGCCCCAGCATTTT
-,TRBV4-2,TRBJ2-1,-,CASSPGGNEQFF,TGTGCCAGCAGCCCCGGAGGCAATGAGCAGTTCTTC
-,TRBV28,TRBJ1-5,-,CASRVGEGQPQHF,TGTGCCAGCCGGGTAGGGGAAGGTCAGCCCCAGCATTTT
once,TRBV19,TRBJ2-1,TRBD2,CASSTTSGPTEQFF,TGTGCCAGTAGTACGACTAGCGGGCCCACTGAGCAGTTCTTC
-,TRBV19,TRBJ1-2,-,CASSIPGPIYGYTF,TGTGCCAGTAGTATTCCAGGGCCAATCTATGGCTACACCTTC
-,TRBV28,TRBJ1-4,-,CASSLSQKLFF,TGTGCCAGCAGTTTAAGTCAAAAACTGTTTTTT
once,TRBV7-9,TRBJ2-3,-,CASSLPRDTQYF,TGTGCCAGCAGCCTACCGCGGGATACGCAGTATTTT
-,TRBV6-6,TRBJ2-1,TRBD1,CASSSGQNNEQFF,TGTGCCAGCAGTTCGGGACAGAACAATGAGCAGTTCTTC
-,TRBV7-8,TRBJ2-1,TRBD2,CASSLGLAGALQGNEQFF,TGTGCCAGCAGCCTGGGACTAGCGGGAGCACTACAGGGCAATGAGCAGTTCTTC
-,TRBV7-2,TRBJ2-1,-,CASSFSQGNNEQFF,TGTGCCAGCAGCTTCAGTCAGGGGAACAATGAGCAGTTCTTC
-,TRBV9,TRBJ2-7,TRBD2,CASSTSGSSYEQYF,TGTGCCAGCAGCACTAGCGGGAGCTCCTACGAGCAGTACTTC
once,TRBV11-2,TRBJ2-1,-,CASSLDLAFVRFF,TGTGCCAGCAGCTTAGATCTAGCATTTGTCAGGTTCTTC
-,TRBV4-1,TRBJ2-7,-,CASSQGVEGREVAYEQYF,TGCGCCAGCAGCCAAGGGGTCGAAGGCAGGGAGGTGGCATACGAGCAGTACTTC
-,TRBV4-3,TRBJ2-3,-,CASSQTSTGAATQYF,TGCGCCAGCAGCCAAACATCGACTGGGGCCGCTACGCAGTATTTT
once,TRBV6-4,TRBJ2-3,TRBD1,CASSEEPGQGGDTQYF,TGTGCCAGCAGTGAGGAGCCGGGACAGGGGGGGGATACGCAGTATTTT
-,TRBV7-9,TRBJ2-5,-,CASSLGGQARTQYF,TGTGCCAGCAGCTTAGGAGGCCAGGCCAGGACCCAGTACTTC
once,TRBV29-1,TRBJ1-1,TRBD1,CSVFRQGGTEAFF,TGCAGCGTCTTCCGACAGGGGGGGACTGAAGCTTTCTTT
-,TRBV19,TRBJ2-2,-,CASSIAFPGELFF,TGTGCCAGTAGTATTGCCTTCCCCGGGGAGCTGTTTTTT
few,TRBV5-1,TRBJ2-1,-,CASSLGNEQFF,TGCGCCAGCAGCCTCGGCAATGAGCAGTTCTTC
-,TRBV7-9,TRBJ2-7,TRBD2,CASSARLAGGLYEQYF,TGTGCCAGCAGCGCGAGACTAGCGGGAGGCCTCTACGAGCAGTACTTC
-,TRBV4-1,TRBJ2-1,-,CASSHLESHEQFF,TGCGCCAGCAGCCACCTGGAGAGCCATGAGCAGTTCTTC
few,TRBV2,TRBJ1-1,-,CASSGGRWAFF,TGTGCCAGCAGCGGGGGCCGGTGGGCTTTCTTT